This passage covers 23 T cell receptor beta chains from one sample sequenced in a study of T cells in Graves' hyperthyroidism and ophthalmopathy. Amplified TCR beta CDR3 regions came from RNA transcripts. Primed by the HTBI set, a first-round RT-PCR was run on the TCR CDR3. TCRdb reprocessed the multiplex PCR reads with MiXCR, giving one entry per CDR3 protein. The data contain fewer than 350,000 distinct CDR3 sequences, roughly 13% of them singletons. What was sequenced was blood. These receptors came from a woman aged 40-49 years with Graves' hyperthyroidism.

At least ten counts were recorded for this clonotype. The gene calls are TRBV10-3 and TRBJ1-6, with D perhaps matching TRBD1 (5 bases). Trimming stripped 6 bases from V and 7 bases from J, with 10 bases between. CDR3 size: 13 residues. Germline V gene lookup returns CDR1 ENHRY and CDR2 SYGVKD. The CDR3 here is CAIRVGGNSPLHF. CDR3 DNA sequence: TGTGCCATCAGGGTGGGGGGGAATTCACCCCTCCACTTT.

This rearrangement joins TRBV20-1 to TRBJ2-1; 7 bases align to TRBD2. CDR1 is DFQATT and CDR2 is SNEGSKA in the germline V gene (reference sequence). The trim removed 2 bases at V and 8 bases at J, leaving 3 bases unmatched. The CDR3 totals 12 residues. CDR3 DNA: TGCAGTGCTAGAAGGCGGGAGTATGAGCAGTTCTTC. It translates to CSARRREYEQFF.

The V call is TRBV20-1, the J call TRBJ2-3; TRBD2 matches at 10 bases. V shed 2 bases and J 6 bases; nucleotides not matched to a gene: 5. Germline-derived CDR1 and CDR2 are DFQATT and SNEGSKA (reference sequence). CDR3 length equals 14 residues. The CDR3: CSARLAGVRDTQYF. CDR3 DNA sequence: TGCAGTGCTAGACTAGCGGGAGTTCGTGATACGCAGTATTTT.

The table lists this clonotype with a few counts. The chain employs TRBV7-9 and TRBJ2-3; the D is unclear. Per the germline V gene, CDR1 is SEHNR and CDR2 is FQNEAQ (reference sequence). The CDR3 loop spans 8 amino acids. V was clipped by 5 bases and J by 14 bases, with 5 bases between them. DNA for the CDR3: TGTGCCAGCAGCCCCCGGTATTTT. Translated: CASSPRYF.

This clonotype was observed a few times. The chain couples TRBV6-1 to TRBJ1-2, with 8 bases matching TRBD1. This CDR3 is 17 amino acids long. Germline CDR1 reads MNHNS; CDR2 reads SASEGT. Trimming took 3 bases from V and 2 from J; bases not matched to a gene: 11. CDR3 sequence (DNA): TGTGCCAGCAGTGACGTACCCCCGGGACAGGACAACTATGGCTACACCTTC. It translates to CASSDVPPGQDNYGYTF.

In its sample, this clonotype was seen a few times. In this CDR3 the conserved last residue, phenylalanine or tryptophan, is missing, so a read error is likely. The rearrangement links TRBV28 to TRBJ2-2; 8 bases fit TRBD1. There are 15 residues in the CDR3. V was pared by 6 bases and J by 3 bases, with 6 bases of the junction left unmatched. CDR1 is MDHEN, CDR2 SYDVKM, per germline. The CDR3 sequence is CASSVGQGHTGELFL. In DNA, the CDR3 is TGTGCCAGCAGCGTCGGACAGGGACACACCGGGGAGCTGTTTCTT.

This clonotype was recorded a few times. The chain combines TRBV20-1 with TRBJ2-4; D may be TRBD1 (6 bases). With 0 bases removed from V and 9 bases from J, the gap between germline ends came to 12 bases. Per the germline V gene, CDR1 is DFQATT and CDR2 is SNEGSKA (reference sequence). There are 13 residues in the CDR3. The CDR3 here is CSARDFAGVIQYF. The CDR3, as DNA: TGCAGTGCTAGAGATTTCGCAGGGGTCATTCAGTACTTC.

There are many counts of this clonotype. CDR3: CASSQGNNQPQHF. As DNA, the CDR3 is TGCGCCAGCAGCCAGGGAAACAATCAGCCCCAGCATTTT. The chain joins TRBV4-1 to TRBJ1-5; D remains ambiguous. This CDR3 contains 13 residues. Per the germline V gene, CDR1 is MGHRA and CDR2 is YSYEKL. V was pared by 3 bases and J by 3 bases, with 6 bases between.

The V and J genes are TRBV6-5 and TRBJ2-1, with unresolved D. Germline V gene data show CDR1 as MNHEY and CDR2 as SVGAGI. This CDR3 is 14 amino acids long. V lost 2 bases and J 8 bases, leaving 13 bases between the germline ends. The CDR3 loop is CASSYAVTADEQFF. The CDR3 bases are TGTGCCAGCAGTTACGCGGTAACGGCGGATGAGCAGTTCTTC.

This clonotype was seen many times. This chain joins TRBV29-1 and TRBJ2-5, with TRBD1 identical over 7 bases. This CDR3 has 12 residues. V was pared by 6 bases and J by 5 bases, with 6 bases of the junction left unmatched. The V gene's germline CDR1 is SQVTM and CDR2 ANQGSEA. CDR3 bases: TGCAGCGTCGCAGGGGGAGTGGAGACCCAGTACTTC. It translates to CSVAGGVETQYF. The variable domain in full, with the rest retrieved from reference TRBV29-1 and TRBJ2-5, is SAVISQKPSRDICQRGTSLTIQCQVDSQVTMMFWYRQQPGQSLTLIATANQGSEATYESGFVIDKFPISRPNLTFSTLTVSNMSPEDSSIYLCSVAGGVETQYFGPGTRLLVL.

The table lists this clonotype with a few counts. The chain couples TRBV11-2 to TRBJ2-6; perhaps TRBD1 as D (5 bases). Germline assignment: CDR1 SGHAT and CDR2 FQNNGV. The CDR3 totals 15 residues. The V end was cut by 5 bases, the J end by 2 bases, with 10 bases between. In DNA, the CDR3 is TGTGCCAGCAGCCCTGGGGCGCCTGGGGCCAACGTCCTGACTTTC. Its protein is CASSPGAPGANVLTF.

V and J are TRBV20-1 and TRBJ2-2, with TRBD2 identical over 10 bases. The junction had 7 bases not matched to a gene; V was cut back by 0 bases and J by 0 bases. The germline CDR1 and CDR2 sequences are DFQATT and SNEGSKA (reference sequence). The CDR3 is 18 amino acids. The CDR3 region is CSARDGLAGASNTGELFF. The CDR3 DNA is TGCAGTGCTAGAGACGGTCTAGCGGGAGCATCGAACACCGGGGAGCTGTTTTTT.

The chain combines TRBV5-1 with TRBJ1-5; the D gene is possibly TRBD1 (6 bases). V lost 0 bases to trimming and J lost 7 bases, with 14 bases between them. Germline lookup yields CDR1 SGHRS and CDR2 YFSETQ. The CDR3 is 15 amino acids. The CDR3 region is CASSLAGTTSQPQHF. CDR3 sequence (DNA): TGCGCCAGCAGCTTGGCCGGGACAACTTCCCAGCCCCAGCATTTT.

This clonotype was found many times. V is TRBV7-3 and J is TRBJ2-5, with TRBD2 matching over 9 bases. Trimming took 5 bases from V and 1 from J; bases not matched to a gene: 5. The CDR3 totals 15 residues. CDR1 is SGHTA, CDR2 FQGTGA, per germline. CDR3 protein: CASSPGREGQETQYF. CDR3 sequence (DNA): TGTGCCAGCAGCCCAGGGCGGGAGGGCCAAGAGACCCAGTACTTC.

In its sample, this clonotype was seen many times. This chain links TRBV6-1 with TRBJ2-7, with 15 bases that match TRBD2. The germline CDR1 and CDR2 sequences are MNHNS and SASEGT. Unmatched junction bases numbered 3, after V lost 5 bases and J lost 4 bases. The CDR3 is made up of 15 amino acids. CDR3 protein: CASSLGTSGRYEQYF. CDR3 in DNA: TGTGCCAGCAGTCTCGGGACTAGCGGGAGGTACGAGCAGTACTTC.

V and J are TRBV7-2 and TRBJ2-3; D is undetermined. Trimming left V 4 bases short and J 4 bases short, with 15 bases between. Germline V lookup: CDR1 SGHTA, CDR2 FQGNSA. The CDR3 loop spans 15 amino acids. This CDR3 reads CASSSPGRLPDTQYF. DNA for the CDR3: TGTGCCAGCAGCTCGCCCGGGCGGCTGCCAGATACGCAGTATTTT.

The V call is TRBV5-1, the J call TRBJ2-5; no clear D gene. Between the trimmed V and J ends, which lost 5 bases and 3 bases, there was a span of 11 bases. Germline CDR1 and CDR2: SGHRS and YFSETQ. There are 13 residues in the CDR3. CDR3 nucleotide sequence: TGCGCCAGCAGGCACCCAGACGAAGAGACCCAGTACTTC. Protein product: CASRHPDEETQYF.

This clonotype was recorded at least ten times. This rearrangement joins TRBV7-8 to TRBJ2-5; perhaps TRBD1 as D (5 bases). The CDR3 length is 12 residues. Trimming took off 1 base at V and 11 bases at J, with 11 bases between the two ends. Looked up from germline, CDR1 is SGHVS and CDR2 is FQNEAQ. CDR3 nucleotide sequence: TGTGCCAGCAGCTTAGGTCCCGGACATCAGTACTTC. Protein product: CASSLGPGHQYF.

The sample holds many counts of this clonotype. This chain uses TRBV12-3 or TRBV12-4 with TRBJ1-6, with D tentatively TRBD1 (6 bases). CDR3 length equals 14 residues. V was pared by 6 bases and J by 8 bases, with 14 bases between. The CDR3 DNA reads as TGTGCCAGCAGCCAGAAGAGGGGGTATTCACCCCTCCACTTT. Translated, it gives CASSQKRGYSPLHF.

This clonotype has at least ten counts. The CDR3 here is CASSQTSGNEQYF. The CDR3 DNA reads as TGTGCCAGCAGCCAAACCAGCGGGAACGAGCAGTACTTC. V and J are TRBV7-3 and TRBJ2-7; 7 bases agree with TRBD2. Germline V gene data show CDR1 as SGHTA and CDR2 as FQGTGA. The CDR3 runs to 13 residues. V trimming: 5 bases; J trimming: 5 bases; junction bases outside the gene matches: 6.

This clonotype was recorded at least ten times. The CDR3 protein is CASSPTDSNEKLFF. The CDR3 coding sequence is TGTGCCAGCAGTCCTACGGACAGTAATGAAAAACTGTTTTTT. V usage is TRBV28 and J usage is TRBJ1-4; D might be TRBD1 (6 bases). Germline V CDR1 and CDR2: MDHEN, SYDVKM. V was clipped by 5 bases and J by 4 bases, with 11 bases between them. The CDR3 totals 14 residues.

This clonotype was seen repeatedly, ten times or more. The V and J genes are TRBV28 and TRBJ1-5; no clear D. This CDR3 is 13 amino acids long. The ends were cut back, 8 bases at V and 2 bases at J, with 10 bases in the middle. CDR1 and CDR2 (germline): MDHEN, SYDVKM. The CDR3 spells CASEGFGNQPQHF. The CDR3, as DNA: TGTGCCAGCGAAGGATTCGGCAATCAGCCCCAGCATTTT.

This clonotype came up many times. The DNA of the CDR3 is TGTGCCAGCAGTGAAATGGCCAGTGGGGAGACCCAGTACTTC. Protein: CASSEMASGETQYF. This chain connects TRBV2 to TRBJ2-5; D uncertain. Germline CDR1 and CDR2: SNHLY and FYNNEI. This CDR3 has 14 residues. The ends were cut back, 2 bases at V and 5 bases at J, with 12 bases in the middle.